This is a list of T cell receptor beta chains from one sample in a study of T cells in Graves' hyperthyroidism and ophthalmopathy. TCRdb reanalysed the multiplex PCR reads using MiXCR and keeps one entry per CDR3 protein. Among more than 500,000 distinct CDR3 sequences, 14% to 15% were seen once, and the ten largest hold roughly 4.3%. Sequenced sample: blood. The source of these receptors is a middle-aged woman with Graves' ophthalmopathy. CDR3s include the opening cysteine and the closing phenylalanine or tryptophan. Each record gives: D gene, V gene, clone size, J gene, CDR3 DNA, CDR3 protein. A D gene is named only where the DNA matches it firmly. Size tells how often a clone was seen (once, few, many) or the class of an expanded clone, and some rows leave it out.

-	TRBV6-1	many	TRBJ1-5	TGTGCCAGCATGACCGCTAGCAATCAGCCCCAGCATTTT	CASMTASNQPQHF
-	TRBV29-1	few	TRBJ2-5	TGCAGCGTTGAACATACCCAAGAGACCCAGTACTTC	CSVEHTQETQYF
-	TRBV6-2/TRBV6-3	few	TRBJ2-2	TGTGCCACCATAACGGGAAGGGTCGGACTCGCGAACACCGGGGAGCTGTTTTTT	CATITGRVGLANTGELFF
-	TRBV7-3	-	TRBJ2-7	TGTGCCAGCAGCTTAACGGGGGGTCAGGCCTCCTACGAGCAGTCCTTC	CASSLTGGQASYEQSF
-	TRBV7-2	-	TRBJ2-5	TGTGCCAGCAGCTTGTACAGGGAGGGGGAGACCCAGTACTTC	CASSLYREGETQYF
-	TRBV20-1	many	TRBJ1-3	TGCAGTGCTAGGGGCGGGAACACCATATATTTT	CSARGGNTIYF
-	TRBV7-3	many	TRBJ2-5	TGTGCCAGCAGCCCTGGAGGGAGTGAGACCCAGTACTTC	CASSPGGSETQYF
-	TRBV4-1	few	TRBJ2-2	TGCGCCAGCAGCCAAATCGGCCAGGGGTGGAACACCGGGGAGCTGTTTTTT	CASSQIGQGWNTGELFF
-	TRBV7-8	few	TRBJ1-5	TGTGCCAGCAGCAAGCAGGAGTTGTATAGCAATCAGCCCCAGCATTTT	CASSKQELYSNQPQHF
-	TRBV5-6	-	TRBJ1-2	TGTGCCAGCAGCCCAACCCCCTTGGGGGCATACTATGGCTACACCTTC	CASSPTPLGAYYGYTF
TRBD1	TRBV12-3/TRBV12-4	many	TRBJ1-2	TGTGCCAGCAGTTTACGGCAGGGGGATGACTATGGCTACACCTTC	CASSLRQGDDYGYTF
-	TRBV6-1	many	TRBJ1-5	TGTGCCAGCGCCGCACGGCAGGACAGCATACTTAATCAGCCCCAGCATTTT	CASAARQDSILNQPQHF
-	TRBV18	many	TRBJ1-5	TGTGCCAGCTCACCTCAGGAAGGGCACAATCAGCCCCAGCATTTT	CASSPQEGHNQPQHF
TRBD1	TRBV7-9	many	TRBJ1-5	TGTGCCAGCAGTTTACAGGGGGTGGAAACGCCCCAGCATTTT	CASSLQGVETPQHF
-	TRBV30	-	TRBJ1-2	TGTGCCTGTCCACCCCCGGGGGCGAAGAACTATGGCTACACCTTC	CACPPPGAKNYGYTF
TRBD1	TRBV4-2	few	TRBJ1-6	TGTGCCAGCGGAAGCGACAGGGGAGACTCACCCCTCCACTTT	CASGSDRGDSPLHF
-	TRBV18	many	TRBJ2-2	TGTGCCAGCTCACCACCCTCACAGGCCGGGGAGCTGTTTTTT	CASSPPSQAGELFF
-	TRBV7-2	-	TRBJ1-5	TGTGCCAGCAGCGGGCAGACAGGTGCATTGGTGCCCCAGCATTTT	CASSGQTGALVPQHF
TRBD1	TRBV6-1	few	TRBJ2-7	TGTGCCAGCGGGCGAGACAGGGAGTACCACGAGCAGTACTTC	CASGRDREYHEQYF
-	TRBV20-1	many	TRBJ1-5	TGCAGTGCTAGCGGTTATCGCAATCAGCCCCAGCATTTT	CSASGYRNQPQHF
TRBD2	TRBV12-3/TRBV12-4	many	TRBJ2-5	TGTGCCAGCAGTAGTAGCGGGAGAATAGGGAAGACCCAGTACTTC	CASSSSGRIGKTQYF
-	TRBV28	many	TRBJ2-5	TGTGCCAGCAGTTTGAAATGGCGCCAAGGGGCCCAGTACTTC	CASSLKWRQGAQYF
-	TRBV9	-	TRBJ2-5	TGTGCCAGCAGCGTTGACTCCCAACTAGGTAGAGAGACCCAGTACTTC	CASSVDSQLGRETQYF
-	TRBV28	many	TRBJ1-2	TGTGCCAGCAGTTTAACAGGAGGGAACTATGGCTACACCTTC	CASSLTGGNYGYTF
-	TRBV12-3/TRBV12-4	-	TRBJ2-3	TGTGCCAGCAGTTTAATTACTCGCACAGATACGCAGTATTTT	CASSLITRTDTQYF
-	TRBV28	many	TRBJ2-1	TGTGCCAGCAACACTGTGGCCGCCAATGAGCAGTTCTTC	CASNTVAANEQFF
TRBD1	TRBV11-2	-	TRBJ1-2	TGTGCCAGCAGCTTGGGACAGGGAGCGCATGGCTACACCTTC	CASSLGQGAHGYTF
-	TRBV6-1	many	TRBJ1-1	TGTGCCAGCAGTGAATCGTGGAGGACCCTTGAAGCTTTCTTT	CASSESWRTLEAFF
-	TRBV6-2/TRBV6-3	many	TRBJ2-2	TGTGCCAGCAGTTACTCCCGCGAGGCCGGGGAGCTGTTTTTT	CASSYSREAGELFF
-	TRBV29-1	many	TRBJ2-7	TGCAGCGTTGCCGGGAACGAGCAGTACTTC	CSVAGNEQYF
-	TRBV11-2	-	TRBJ1-1	TGTGCCAGCAGCTTGTTAATAGGTTTGGCTTTCTTT	CASSLLIGLAFF
-	TRBV10-3	many	TRBJ2-2	TGTGCCATCAGGGGCAGGGACTTTAACACCGGGGAGCTGTTTTTT	CAIRGRDFNTGELFF
-	TRBV7-2	many	TRBJ2-7	TGTGCCAGCAGCTTCAGAACCTACGAGCAGTACTTC	CASSFRTYEQYF
-	TRBV20-1	-	TRBJ2-7	TGCAGTGCTAGAGGGGGCGTAAGCTACGAGCAGTACTTC	CSARGGVSYEQYF
-	TRBV19	many	TRBJ2-6	TGTGCCAGTACCGGACCCTGGGGTGTGGGGACTCACTCTGGGGCCAACGTCCTGACTTTC	CASTGPWGVGTHSGANVLTF
-	TRBV6-5	many	TRBJ2-7	TGTGCCAGCAGTTACTCGAAGGACCCGCCGTACGAGCAGTACTTC	CASSYSKDPPYEQYF
TRBD1	TRBV18	few	TRBJ1-3	TGTGCCAGCTCACACGCGACAGGGCTTTCTGGAAACACCATATATTTT	CASSHATGLSGNTIYF
-	TRBV19	-	TRBJ2-7	TGTGCCAGTAGTATAGGAGCTGCCTACGAGCAGTACTTC	CASSIGAAYEQYF
-	TRBV9	many	TRBJ1-2	TGTGCCAGCAGCGTAGTCAGCGAGGGTGGCTACACCTTC	CASSVVSEGGYTF
-	TRBV12-3/TRBV12-4	many	TRBJ2-7	TGTGCCAGCAGTTCTAGGGGTCGCCCCTACGAGCAGTACTTC	CASSSRGRPYEQYF
-	TRBV6-2/TRBV6-3	many	TRBJ2-7	TGTGCCAGCAGTTACATGACAGCCCCCTACGAGCAGTACTTC	CASSYMTAPYEQYF
TRBD2	TRBV11-1	many	TRBJ2-7	TGTGCCAGCAGCTCTGTTGCTAGCGGGATGTCCTACGAGCAGTACTTC	CASSSVASGMSYEQYF
TRBD1	TRBV29-1	many	TRBJ2-2	TGCAGCGTTGTGGGACAGGGGGTGACCGGGGAGCTGTTTTTT	CSVVGQGVTGELFF
-	TRBV5-1	-	TRBJ1-3	TGCGCCAGCAGCCCCTTTTCGGGACTATACTCTGGAAACACCATATATTTT	CASSPFSGLYSGNTIYF
TRBD1	TRBV3-1	-	TRBJ2-7	TGTGCCAGCAGCCAAGATGCAGGGGGCATCAACGAGCAGTACTTC	CASSQDAGGINEQYF
-	TRBV7-3	-	TRBJ1-2	TGTGCCAGCAGCTTCTTTGGGGTTTCTGGCTACACCTTC	CASSFFGVSGYTF
TRBD1	TRBV10-3	many	TRBJ1-1	TGTGCCATCAGGGGGACAGGGAAGGCTTTAGCTTTCTTT	CAIRGTGKALAFF
-	TRBV30	many	TRBJ1-2	TGTGCCTGGAGTGATTTAGGGGGAACCTATGGCTACACCTTC	CAWSDLGGTYGYTF
TRBD1	TRBV6-2/TRBV6-3	-	TRBJ2-1	TGTGCCAGCAGTTACTCTCGAGACAGGGTTCTCAATGAGCAGTTCTTC	CASSYSRDRVLNEQFF
TRBD1	TRBV30	-	TRBJ2-5	TGTGCCTGGAGTGGGCAGGGGGTGGAGACCCAGTACTTC	CAWSGQGVETQYF
-	TRBV2	many	TRBJ2-4	TGTGCCAGCGGTGGAGGGCTAGCCAAAAACATTCAGTACTTC	CASGGGLAKNIQYF
-	TRBV29-1	few	TRBJ2-2	TGCAGCGTTGCCCCTCAGGGGCGGATTCGGACCGGGGAGCTGTTTTTT	CSVAPQGRIRTGELFF
TRBD1	TRBV7-2	-	TRBJ2-5	TGTGCCAGCAGCTCGCCACAGGGGCACCAAGAGACCCAGTACTTC	CASSSPQGHQETQYF
-	TRBV6-2/TRBV6-3	-	TRBJ2-5	TGTGACAGCAGAGGGGAGACCCAGTACTTC	CDSRGETQYF
-	TRBV7-2	many	TRBJ2-5	TGTGCCAGCGGGGTTTACGGCGGGTCCGAAGAGACCCAGTACTTC	CASGVYGGSEETQYF
-	TRBV9	-	TRBJ1-2	TGTGCCAGCAGCGTGAGGACAGAGATAAATGGCTACACCTTC	CASSVRTEINGYTF
TRBD1	TRBV28	many	TRBJ2-7	TGTGCCAGCAGTTTATCCGGGACAGGGTTTGTCGAGCAGTACTTC	CASSLSGTGFVEQYF
-	TRBV20-1	many	TRBJ1-2	TGCAGTGCTAGCCACGGGGGGGGGAGCCTCTATGGCTACACCTTC	CSASHGGGSLYGYTF
-	TRBV6-1	-	TRBJ1-5	TGTGCCAGCAGTACGGTACAGGGAAATCAGCCCCAGCATTTT	CASSTVQGNQPQHF
TRBD2	TRBV29-1	many	TRBJ2-5	TGCAGCGTTGGAAGACTAGCGGGATCGGGGGAGACCCAGTACTTC	CSVGRLAGSGETQYF